This T cell receptor (beta chain) was sequenced in a study of blood T cell repertoires in COVID-19. Study information: Whether acute or convalescent, the COVID-19 samples came from the United States, Italy and Spain. PBMCs, B-cell-depleted T cells, or T cells were the source of the cDNA or gDNA that made up the material.

Authors' processing steps: Reference gene primers were amplified, and this amplification served to estimate nucleated cell counts. Only in-frame clones appear in the TCRdb table, and some are missing; sequencing was by immunoSEQ multiplex PCR. For V, J and clone size, that table is used; D and trimming come from the DNA. Among 35,000 to 40,000 clones listed, 88% were seen once. CDR1 and CDR2 from the germline V gene are SQVTM and ANQGSEA. This CDR3 is built from 10 residues. The origin of this receptor is a man between 65 and 85 years old with acute or convalescent COVID-19. The sample consisted of peripheral blood. This chain uses TRBV29-1 with TRBJ2-1; 7 bases agree with TRBD2. The CDR3 DNA sequence: TGCATCGTGGGGGGGACTGAGCAGTTCTTC. It codes for CIVGGTEQFF.